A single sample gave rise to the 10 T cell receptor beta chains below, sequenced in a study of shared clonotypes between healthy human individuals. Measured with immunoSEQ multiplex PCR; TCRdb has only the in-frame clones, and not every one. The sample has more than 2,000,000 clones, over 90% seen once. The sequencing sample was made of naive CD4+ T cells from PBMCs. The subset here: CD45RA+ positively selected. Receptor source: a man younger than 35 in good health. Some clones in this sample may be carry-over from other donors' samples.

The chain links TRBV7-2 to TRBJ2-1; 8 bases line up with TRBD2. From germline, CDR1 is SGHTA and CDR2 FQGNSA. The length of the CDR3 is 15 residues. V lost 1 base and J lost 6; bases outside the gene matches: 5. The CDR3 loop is CASSLEGLAGNEQFF. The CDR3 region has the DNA TGTGCCAGCAGCTTAGAGGGGCTAGCGGGCAATGAGCAGTTCTTC.

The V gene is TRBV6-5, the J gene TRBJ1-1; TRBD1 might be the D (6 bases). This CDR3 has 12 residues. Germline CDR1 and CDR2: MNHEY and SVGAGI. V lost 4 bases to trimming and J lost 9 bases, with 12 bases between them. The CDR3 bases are TGTGCCAGCAGTTCCCACAGGGCAAAAGCTTTCTTT. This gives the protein CASSSHRAKAFF.

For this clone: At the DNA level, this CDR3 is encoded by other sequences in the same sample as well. CDR3 nucleotide sequence: TGCGCCAGCAGCTTTAGGCCCCAGTATGGCTACACCTTC. Its protein product is CASSFRPQYGYTF. The genes are TRBV5-1 and TRBJ1-2; D not resolved. Germline V lookup: CDR1 SGHRS, CDR2 YFSETQ. The CDR3 sequence is 13 residues long. Trimming left V 2 bases short and J 5 bases short, with 10 bases between. Drawing the rest from reference TRBV5-1 and TRBJ1-2, the complete variable domain is KAGVTQTPRYLIKTRGQQVTLSCSPISGHRSVSWYQQTPGQGLQFLFEYFSETQRNKGNFPGRFSGRQFSNSRSEMNVSTLELGDSALYLCASSFRPQYGYTFGSGTRLTVV.

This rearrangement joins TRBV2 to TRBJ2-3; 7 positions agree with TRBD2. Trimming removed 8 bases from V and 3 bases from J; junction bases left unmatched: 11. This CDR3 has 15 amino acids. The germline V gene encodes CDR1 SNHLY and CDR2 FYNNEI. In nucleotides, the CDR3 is TGTGCCAGCGGGAGGGAGGGTTTGGGGACAGATACGCAGTATTTT. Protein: CASGREGLGTDTQYF.

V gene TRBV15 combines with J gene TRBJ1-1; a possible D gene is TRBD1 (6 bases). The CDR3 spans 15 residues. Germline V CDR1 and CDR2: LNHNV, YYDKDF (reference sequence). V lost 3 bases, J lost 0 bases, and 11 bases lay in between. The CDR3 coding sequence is TGTGCCACCAGCAGTGAATGGACAGTGAACACTGAAGCTTTCTTT. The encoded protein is CATSSEWTVNTEAFF.

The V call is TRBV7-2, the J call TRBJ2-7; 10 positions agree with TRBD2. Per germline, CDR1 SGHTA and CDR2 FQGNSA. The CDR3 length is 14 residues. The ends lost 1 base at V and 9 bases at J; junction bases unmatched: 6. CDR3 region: CASSLGLAGPRQYF. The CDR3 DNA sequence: TGTGCCAGCAGCTTAGGACTAGCGGGCCCTCGGCAGTACTTC. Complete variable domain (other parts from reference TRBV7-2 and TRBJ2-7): GAGVSQSPSNKVTEKGKDVELRCDPISGHTALYWYRQSLGQGLEFLIYFQGNSAPDKSGLPSDRFSAERTGGSVSTLTIQRTQQEDSAVYLCASSLGLAGPRQYFGPGTRLTVT.

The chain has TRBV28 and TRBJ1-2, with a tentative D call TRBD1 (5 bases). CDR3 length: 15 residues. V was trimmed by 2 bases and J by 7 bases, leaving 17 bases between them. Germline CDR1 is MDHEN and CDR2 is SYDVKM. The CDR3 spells CASSLGWSGGSGYTF. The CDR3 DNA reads TGTGCCAGCAGTTTAGGTTGGTCTGGGGGATCTGGCTACACCTTC.

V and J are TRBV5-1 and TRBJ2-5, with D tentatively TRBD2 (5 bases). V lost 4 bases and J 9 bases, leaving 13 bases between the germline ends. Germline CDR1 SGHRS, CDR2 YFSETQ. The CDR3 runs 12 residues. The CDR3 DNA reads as TGCGCCAGCAGCGGCGGGTCGAAGGCCCAGTACTTC. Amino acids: CASSGGSKAQYF. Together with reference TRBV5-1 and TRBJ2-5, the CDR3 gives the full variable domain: KAGVTQTPRYLIKTRGQQVTLSCSPISGHRSVSWYQQTPGQGLQFLFEYFSETQRNKGNFPGRFSGRQFSNSRSEMNVSTLELGDSALYLCASSGGSKAQYFGPGTRLLVL.

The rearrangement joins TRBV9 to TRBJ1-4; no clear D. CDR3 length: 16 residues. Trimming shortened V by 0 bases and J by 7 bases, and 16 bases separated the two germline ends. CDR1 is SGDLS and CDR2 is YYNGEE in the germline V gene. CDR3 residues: CASSVATDPGGEKLFF. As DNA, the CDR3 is TGTGCCAGCAGCGTAGCTACGGACCCAGGCGGTGAAAAACTGTTTTTT.

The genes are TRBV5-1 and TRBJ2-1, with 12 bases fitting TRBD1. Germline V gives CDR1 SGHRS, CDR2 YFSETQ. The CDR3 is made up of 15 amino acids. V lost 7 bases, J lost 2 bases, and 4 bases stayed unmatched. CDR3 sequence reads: CASGGQGATYNEQFF. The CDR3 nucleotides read TGCGCCAGCGGGGGACAGGGGGCGACCTACAATGAGCAGTTCTTC.